This T cell receptor beta chain is from a study of cytomegalovirus exposure and HLA in healthy donors. Using immunoSEQ multiplex PCR, the repertoire was profiled, and TCRdb retains in-frame clones only, with some absent. This table holds approximately 120,000 clones, 70% to 90% found once. The CDR3 is 14 residues long. CDR1 is LGHNA, CDR2 YSLEER, per germline. Trimming shortened V by 0 bases and J by 8 bases, and 11 bases separated the two germline ends. This TCR was recovered from a woman between 18 and 29 years old in good health and CMV-seronegative. Input material: PBMCs. The chain has TRBV4-3 and TRBJ2-4; tentative D call: TRBD2 (5 bases). The CDR3 DNA follows: TGCGCCAGCAGCCAAGATCGAGGGATGGACATTCAGTACTTC. This gives the protein CASSQDRGMDIQYF.